What follows describes a single T cell receptor (beta chain). Its antigen is unidentified. The data are from a study of beta chain features in type 1 diabetes. Looking at the study overall: All of the samples together had 95 million to 140 million sorted cells examined.

Each of the CD4+ naive, central memory, regulatory and stem cell-like memory populations was sorted via CD45RO/CCR7/CD25/CD127/CD95/CD27. Sequencing targeted expressed TCRB transcripts, as all isolated RNA had been reverse transcribed. The data were produced by immunoSEQ multiplex PCR, yet TCRdb's version contains in-frame clones alone and is incomplete. The table includes fewer than 55,000 clones, less than 55% detected once. Findings and caveats of the study: The study found fewer insertions and more deletions at VDJ junctions in type 1 diabetes patients. Shortening of TCRB CDR3s, moderate but significant, appeared in all four CD4+ subsets of Type 1 diabetes patients.

V dropped 0 bases and J dropped 6 bases, with 10 bases sitting between them. This CDR3 is 14 amino acids long. Germline lookup yields CDR1 SGHTA and CDR2 FQGNSA. The source is a man aged 25-45 years with type 1 diabetes. J is TRBJ2-3 and V is TRBV7-2, with a tentative D call TRBD2 (5 bases). Material: Tregs from blood. CDR3 coding DNA: TGTGCCAGCAGCTTAGCCCTACTAGTCGATACGCAGTATTTT. It encodes CASSLALLVDTQYF.